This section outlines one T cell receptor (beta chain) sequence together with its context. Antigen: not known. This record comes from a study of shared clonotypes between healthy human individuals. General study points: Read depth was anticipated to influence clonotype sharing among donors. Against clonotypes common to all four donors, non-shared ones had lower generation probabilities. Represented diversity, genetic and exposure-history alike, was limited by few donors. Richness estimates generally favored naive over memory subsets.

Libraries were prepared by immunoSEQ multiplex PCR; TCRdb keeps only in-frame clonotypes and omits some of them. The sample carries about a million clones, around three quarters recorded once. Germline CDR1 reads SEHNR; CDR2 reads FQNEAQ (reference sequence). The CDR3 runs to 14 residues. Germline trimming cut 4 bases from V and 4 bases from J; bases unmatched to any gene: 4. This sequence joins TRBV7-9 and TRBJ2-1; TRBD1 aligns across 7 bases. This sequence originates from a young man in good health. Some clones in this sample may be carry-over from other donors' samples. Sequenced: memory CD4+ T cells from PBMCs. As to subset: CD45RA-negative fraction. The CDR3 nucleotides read TGTGCCAGCAGCTCCCGGACAGGTTACAATGAGCAGTTCTTC. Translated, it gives CASSSRTGYNEQFF.